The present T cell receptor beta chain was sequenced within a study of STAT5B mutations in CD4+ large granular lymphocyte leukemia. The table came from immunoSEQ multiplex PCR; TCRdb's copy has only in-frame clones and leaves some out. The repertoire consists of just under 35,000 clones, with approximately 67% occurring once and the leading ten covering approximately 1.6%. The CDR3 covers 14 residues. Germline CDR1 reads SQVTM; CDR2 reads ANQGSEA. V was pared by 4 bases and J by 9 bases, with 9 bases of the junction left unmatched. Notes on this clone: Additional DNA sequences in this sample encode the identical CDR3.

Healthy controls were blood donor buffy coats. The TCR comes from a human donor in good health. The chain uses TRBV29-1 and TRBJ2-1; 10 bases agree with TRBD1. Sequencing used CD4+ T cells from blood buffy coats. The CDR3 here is CSVVRGQGVGEQFF. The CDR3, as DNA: TGCAGCGTTGTGCGTGGACAGGGGGTCGGTGAGCAGTTCTTC.